This note documents a single T cell receptor beta chain sequence. This CDR3 is also generated by other DNA sequences in the sample. Trimming removed 4 bases from V and 2 bases from J, with 7 bases in between. The germline V gene encodes CDR1 SGHDT and CDR2 YYEEEE. The CDR3 consists of 13 residues. These data belong to a study of T cell responses to AZD1222 COVID-19 vaccine. Generated by immunoSEQ multiplex PCR, the TCRdb table keeps only in-frame clones and is missing some. Of 90,000 to 120,000 clones listed, 87% are singletons. This clonotype was obtained from an adult in good health. Source: peripheral blood, taken on day 0 of AZD1222 vaccination. V usage is TRBV5-6 and J usage is TRBJ1-3; D is unresolved. The CDR3, as DNA: TGTGCCAGCAGCCTCGGTCCTGGAAACACCATATATTTT. As protein: CASSLGPGNTIYF.